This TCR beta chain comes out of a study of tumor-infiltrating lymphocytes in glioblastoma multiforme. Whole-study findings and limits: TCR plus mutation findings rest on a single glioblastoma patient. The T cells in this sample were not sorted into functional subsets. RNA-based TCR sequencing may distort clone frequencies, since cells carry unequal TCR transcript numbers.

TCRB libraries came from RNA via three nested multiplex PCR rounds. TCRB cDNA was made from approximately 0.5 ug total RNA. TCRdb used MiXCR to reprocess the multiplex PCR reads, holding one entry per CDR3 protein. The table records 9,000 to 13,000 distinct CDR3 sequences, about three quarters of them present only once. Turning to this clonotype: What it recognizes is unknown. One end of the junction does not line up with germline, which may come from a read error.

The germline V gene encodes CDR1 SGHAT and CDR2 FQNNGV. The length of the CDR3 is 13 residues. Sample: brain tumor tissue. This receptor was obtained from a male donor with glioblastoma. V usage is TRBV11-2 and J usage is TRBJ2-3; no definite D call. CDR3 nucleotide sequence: TGTGCCAGCAGCCTACGGACCCCTAGATACGCAGTATTT. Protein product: CASSLRTPRYAVF.